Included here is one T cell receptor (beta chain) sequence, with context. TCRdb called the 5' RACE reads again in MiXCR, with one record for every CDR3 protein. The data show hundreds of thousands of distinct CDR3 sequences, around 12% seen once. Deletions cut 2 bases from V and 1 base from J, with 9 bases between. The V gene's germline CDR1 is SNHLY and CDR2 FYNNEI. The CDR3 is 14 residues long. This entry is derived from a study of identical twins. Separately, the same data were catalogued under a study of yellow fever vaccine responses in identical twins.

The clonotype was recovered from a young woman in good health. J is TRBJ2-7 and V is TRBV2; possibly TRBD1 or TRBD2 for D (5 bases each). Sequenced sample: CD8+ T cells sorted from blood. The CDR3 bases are TGTGCCAGCAGTGAATGGGGACCTTCCTACGAGCAGTACTTC. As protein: CASSEWGPSYEQYF.